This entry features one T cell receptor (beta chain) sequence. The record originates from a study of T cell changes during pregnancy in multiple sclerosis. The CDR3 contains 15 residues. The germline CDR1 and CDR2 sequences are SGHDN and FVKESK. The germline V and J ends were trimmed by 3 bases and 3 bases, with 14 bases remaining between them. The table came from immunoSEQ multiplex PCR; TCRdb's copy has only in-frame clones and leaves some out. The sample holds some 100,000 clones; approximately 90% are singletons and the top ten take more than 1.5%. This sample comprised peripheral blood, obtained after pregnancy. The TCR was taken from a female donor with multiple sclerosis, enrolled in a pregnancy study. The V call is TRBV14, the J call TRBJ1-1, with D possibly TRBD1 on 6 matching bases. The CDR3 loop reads CASSQTRGGDTEAFF. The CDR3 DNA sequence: TGTGCCAGCAGCCAGACCAGGGGAGGGGACACTGAAGCTTTCTTT.